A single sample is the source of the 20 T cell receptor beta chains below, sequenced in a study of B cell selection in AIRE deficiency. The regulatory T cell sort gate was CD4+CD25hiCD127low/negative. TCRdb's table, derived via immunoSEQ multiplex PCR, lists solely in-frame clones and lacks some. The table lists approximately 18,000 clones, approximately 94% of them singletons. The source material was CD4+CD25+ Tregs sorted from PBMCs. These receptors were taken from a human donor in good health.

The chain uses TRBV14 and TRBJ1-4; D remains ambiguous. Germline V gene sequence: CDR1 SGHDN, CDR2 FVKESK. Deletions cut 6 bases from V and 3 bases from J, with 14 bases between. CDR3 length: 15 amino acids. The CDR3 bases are TGTGCCAGCAGTCAAAGGAGGGCACCTAATGAAAAACTGTTTTTT. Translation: CASSQRRAPNEKLFF.

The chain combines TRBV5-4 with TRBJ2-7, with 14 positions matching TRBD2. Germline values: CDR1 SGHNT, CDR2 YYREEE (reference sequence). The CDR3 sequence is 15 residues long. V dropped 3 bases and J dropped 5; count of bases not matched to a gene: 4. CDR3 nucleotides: TGTGCCAGCAGCTGGGGACTAGCGGGAGCAAACGAGCAGTACTTC. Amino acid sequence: CASSWGLAGANEQYF.

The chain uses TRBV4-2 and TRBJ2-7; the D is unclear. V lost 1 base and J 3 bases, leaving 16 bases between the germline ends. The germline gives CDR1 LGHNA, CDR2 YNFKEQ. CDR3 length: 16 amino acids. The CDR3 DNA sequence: TGTGCCAGCAGCCAAGGAGCCCCCAGCCACCACTACGAGCAGTACTTC. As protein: CASSQGAPSHHYEQYF.

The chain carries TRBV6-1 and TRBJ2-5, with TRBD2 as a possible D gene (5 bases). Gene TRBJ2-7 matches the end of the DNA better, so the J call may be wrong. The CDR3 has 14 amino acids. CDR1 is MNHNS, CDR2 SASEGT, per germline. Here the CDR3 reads CASRQGRGTYEQYF. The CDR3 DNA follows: TGTGCCAGCCGCCAAGGTAGAGGGACCTACGAGCAGTACTTC.

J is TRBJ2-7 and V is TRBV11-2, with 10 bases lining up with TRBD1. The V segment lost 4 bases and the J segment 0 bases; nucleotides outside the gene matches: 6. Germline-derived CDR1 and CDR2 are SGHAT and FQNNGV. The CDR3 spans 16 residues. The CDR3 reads CASSSPWTGGSYEQYF. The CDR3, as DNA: TGTGCCAGCAGCTCGCCCTGGACAGGGGGCTCCTACGAGCAGTACTTC.

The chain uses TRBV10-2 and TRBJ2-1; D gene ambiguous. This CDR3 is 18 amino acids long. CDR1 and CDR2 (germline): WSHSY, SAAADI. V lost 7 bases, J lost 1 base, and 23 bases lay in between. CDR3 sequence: CASKGRGEHAKSYNEQFF. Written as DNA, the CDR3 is TGCGCCAGCAAAGGACGAGGAGAACATGCTAAGTCCTACAATGAGCAGTTCTTC.

The CDR3 protein is CASTALGASYEQYF. In DNA, the CDR3 is TGTGCCAGCACCGCGCTGGGGGCCTCCTACGAGCAGTACTTC. V and J are TRBV5-5 and TRBJ2-7; tentatively, D is TRBD1 (6 bases). Germline V gene data show CDR1 as SGHKS and CDR2 as YYEKEE (reference sequence). This CDR3 spans 14 amino acids. With 6 bases removed from V and 0 bases from J, the gap between germline ends came to 13 bases.

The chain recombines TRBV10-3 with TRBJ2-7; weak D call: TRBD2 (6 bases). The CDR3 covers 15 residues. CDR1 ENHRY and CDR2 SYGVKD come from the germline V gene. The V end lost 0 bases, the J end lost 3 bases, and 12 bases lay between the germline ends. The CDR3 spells CAISESGGLHYEQYF. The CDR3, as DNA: TGTGCCATCAGTGAGTCCGGAGGGTTGCACTACGAGCAGTACTTC.

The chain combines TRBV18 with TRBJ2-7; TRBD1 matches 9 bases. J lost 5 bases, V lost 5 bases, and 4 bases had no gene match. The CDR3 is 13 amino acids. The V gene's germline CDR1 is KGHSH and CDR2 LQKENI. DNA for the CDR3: TGTGCCAGCTCATCGGGACAGGGAAACGAGCAGTACTTC. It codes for CASSSGQGNEQYF.

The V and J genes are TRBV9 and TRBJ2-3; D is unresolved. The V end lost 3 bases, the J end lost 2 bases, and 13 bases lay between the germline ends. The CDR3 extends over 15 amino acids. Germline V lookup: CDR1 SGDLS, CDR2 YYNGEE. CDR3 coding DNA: TGTGCCAGCAGCGCCCACCCCGGAAACACAGATACGCAGTATTTT. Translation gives CASSAHPGNTDTQYF.

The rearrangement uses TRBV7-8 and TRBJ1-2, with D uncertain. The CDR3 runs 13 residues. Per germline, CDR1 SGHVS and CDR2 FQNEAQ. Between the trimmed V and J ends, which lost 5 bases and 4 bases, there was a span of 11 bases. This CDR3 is CASSLTGSYGYTF. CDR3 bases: TGTGCCAGCAGCCTAACCGGGTCCTATGGCTACACCTTC.

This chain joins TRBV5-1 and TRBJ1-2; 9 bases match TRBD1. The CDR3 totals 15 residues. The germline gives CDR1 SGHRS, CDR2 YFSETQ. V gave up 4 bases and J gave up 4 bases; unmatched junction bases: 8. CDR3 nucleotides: TGCGCCAGCAGCACCGGACAGGGGATAGGCTATGGCTACACCTTC. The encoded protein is CASSTGQGIGYGYTF.

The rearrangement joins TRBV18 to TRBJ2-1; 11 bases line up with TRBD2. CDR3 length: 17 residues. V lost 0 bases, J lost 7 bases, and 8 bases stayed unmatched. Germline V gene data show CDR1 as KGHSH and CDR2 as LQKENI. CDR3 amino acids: CASSPPTSGSRRNEQFF. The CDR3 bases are TGTGCCAGCTCACCACCAACTAGCGGGAGCAGGAGGAATGAGCAGTTCTTC.

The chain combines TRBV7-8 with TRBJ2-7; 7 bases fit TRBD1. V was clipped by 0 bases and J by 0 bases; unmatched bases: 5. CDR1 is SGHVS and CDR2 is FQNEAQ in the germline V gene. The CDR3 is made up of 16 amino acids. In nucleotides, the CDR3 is TGTGCCAGCAGCTTAGCGAGACAGGGTGTCTCCTACGAGCAGTACTTC. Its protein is CASSLARQGVSYEQYF.

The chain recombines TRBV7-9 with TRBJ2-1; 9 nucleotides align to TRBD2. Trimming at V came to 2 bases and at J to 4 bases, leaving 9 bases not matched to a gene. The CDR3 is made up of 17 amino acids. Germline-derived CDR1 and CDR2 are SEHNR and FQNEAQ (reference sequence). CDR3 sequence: CASSLKGREGRYNEQFF. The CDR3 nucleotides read TGTGCCAGCAGCTTAAAGGGGCGGGAGGGACGTTACAATGAGCAGTTCTTC.

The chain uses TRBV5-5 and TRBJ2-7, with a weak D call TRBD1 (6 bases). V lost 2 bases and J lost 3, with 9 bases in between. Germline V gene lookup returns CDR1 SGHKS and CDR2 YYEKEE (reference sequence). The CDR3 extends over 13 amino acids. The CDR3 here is CASSFGQSYEQYF. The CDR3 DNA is TGTGCCAGCAGCTTCGGACAGAGCTACGAGCAGTACTTC.

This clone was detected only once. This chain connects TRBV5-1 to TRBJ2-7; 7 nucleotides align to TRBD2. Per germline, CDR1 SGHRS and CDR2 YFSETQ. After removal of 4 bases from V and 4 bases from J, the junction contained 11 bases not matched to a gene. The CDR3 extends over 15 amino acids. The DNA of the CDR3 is TGCGCCAGCAGCGCAACTAGCGCGCGACAGTACGAGCAGTACTTC. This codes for CASSATSARQYEQYF.

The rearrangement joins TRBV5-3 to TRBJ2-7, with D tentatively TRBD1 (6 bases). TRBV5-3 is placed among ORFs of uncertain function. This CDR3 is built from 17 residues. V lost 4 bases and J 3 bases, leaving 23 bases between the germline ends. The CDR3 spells CARSPSGRGRNDYEQYF. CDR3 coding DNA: TGTGCCAGAAGCCCGTCGGGCAGGGGACGAAATGACTACGAGCAGTACTTC.

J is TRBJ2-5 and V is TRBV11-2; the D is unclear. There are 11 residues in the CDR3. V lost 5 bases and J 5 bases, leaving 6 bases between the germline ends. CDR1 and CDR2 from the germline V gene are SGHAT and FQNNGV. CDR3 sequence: CASSGRETQYF. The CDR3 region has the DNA TGTGCCAGCAGCGGGCGGGAGACCCAGTACTTC.

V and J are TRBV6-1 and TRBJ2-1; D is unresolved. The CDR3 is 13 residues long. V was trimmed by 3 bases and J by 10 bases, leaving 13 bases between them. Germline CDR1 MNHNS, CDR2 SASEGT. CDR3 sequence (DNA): TGTGCCAGCAGTGATCAGAGGCAGGTCGAGCAGTTCTTC. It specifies CASSDQRQVEQFF.